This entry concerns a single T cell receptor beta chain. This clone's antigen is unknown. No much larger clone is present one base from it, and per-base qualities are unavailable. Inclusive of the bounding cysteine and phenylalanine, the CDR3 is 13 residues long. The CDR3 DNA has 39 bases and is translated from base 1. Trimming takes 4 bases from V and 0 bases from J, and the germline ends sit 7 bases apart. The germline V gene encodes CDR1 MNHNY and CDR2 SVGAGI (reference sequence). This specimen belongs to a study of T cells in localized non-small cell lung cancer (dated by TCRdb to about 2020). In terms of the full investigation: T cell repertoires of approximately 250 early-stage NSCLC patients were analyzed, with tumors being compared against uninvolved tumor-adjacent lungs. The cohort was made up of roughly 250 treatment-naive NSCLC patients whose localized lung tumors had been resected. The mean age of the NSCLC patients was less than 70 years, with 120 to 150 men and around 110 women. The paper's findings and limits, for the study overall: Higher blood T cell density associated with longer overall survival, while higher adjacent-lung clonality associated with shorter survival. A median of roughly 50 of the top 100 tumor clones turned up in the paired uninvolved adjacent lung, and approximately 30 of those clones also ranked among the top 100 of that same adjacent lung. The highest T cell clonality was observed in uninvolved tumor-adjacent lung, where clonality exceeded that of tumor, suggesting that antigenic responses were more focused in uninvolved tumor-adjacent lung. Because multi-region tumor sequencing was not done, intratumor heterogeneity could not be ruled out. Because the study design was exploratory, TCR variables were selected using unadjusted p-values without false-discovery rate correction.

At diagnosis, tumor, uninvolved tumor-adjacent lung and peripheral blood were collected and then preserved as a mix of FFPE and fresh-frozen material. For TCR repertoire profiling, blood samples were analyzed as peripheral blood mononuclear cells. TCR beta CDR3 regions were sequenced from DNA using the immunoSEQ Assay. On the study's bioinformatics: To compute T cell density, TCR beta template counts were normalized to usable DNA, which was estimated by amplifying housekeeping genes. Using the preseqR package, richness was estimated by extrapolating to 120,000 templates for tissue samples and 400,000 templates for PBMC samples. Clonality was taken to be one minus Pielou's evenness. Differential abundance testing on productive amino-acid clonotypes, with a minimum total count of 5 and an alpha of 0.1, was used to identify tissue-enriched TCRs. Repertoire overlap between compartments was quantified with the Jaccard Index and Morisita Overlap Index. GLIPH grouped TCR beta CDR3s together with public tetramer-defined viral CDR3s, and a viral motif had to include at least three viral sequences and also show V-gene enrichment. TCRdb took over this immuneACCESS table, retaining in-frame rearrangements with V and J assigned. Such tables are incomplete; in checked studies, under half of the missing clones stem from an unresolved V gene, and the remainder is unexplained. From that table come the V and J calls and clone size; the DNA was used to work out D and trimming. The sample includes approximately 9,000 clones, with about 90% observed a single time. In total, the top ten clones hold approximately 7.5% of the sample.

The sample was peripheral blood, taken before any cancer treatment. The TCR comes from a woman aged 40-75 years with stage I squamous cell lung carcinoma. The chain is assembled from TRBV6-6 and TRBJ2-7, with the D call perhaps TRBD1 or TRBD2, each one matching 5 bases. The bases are TGTGCCAGCAGTTGGGGGATCTCCTACGAGCAGTACTTC. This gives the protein CASSWGISYEQYF.